This T cell receptor beta chain was sequenced for a study of tumor-infiltrating lymphocytes in primary liver carcinoma (TCRdb year 2017). Background on the whole study: Between November 2015 and March 2016, about 5 patients in China with histopathologically diagnosed primary liver carcinoma had their tumors surgically resected. Of the five patients, three men and two women aged 30 to 69 years, four had hepatocellular carcinoma and one had combined HCC and intrahepatic cholangiocarcinoma. Samples yielded roughly 3.5 to 7.13 million productive TCRbeta reads; read depth did not differ significantly between tissue types. Repertoires from technical replicates were highly reproducible, with mean shared-clone rates roughly 0.87 and correlation coefficients above 0.98. Across five regions of each liver tumor, along with adjacent normal tissue and blood, the study brought together TCRbeta repertoire sequencing, expression microarrays and whole-exome sequencing. The five patients had tumors of stage T1-T3 N0M0, with maximum diameters ranging from 4.2 to 10 cm. A total of roughly 35 specimens from 5 patients went through TCRbeta repertoire sequencing, namely 25 tumor regions, 5 adjacent noncancerous liver tissues and 5 peripheral blood samples. Summary of the overall study and its limitations: Only five patients were included in the study, and the authors note that the findings should be validated in a larger study. Pairs of tumor regions showed greater repertoire overlap (mean roughly 35%) than tumor-adjacent pairs (roughly 17%) or tumor-blood pairs (approximately 14%), which is consistent with antigen-driven expansion. Since the samples were bulk and unsorted, there was no way to compare CD4+ and CD8+ T cell repertoires. Because only the TCR beta chain was sequenced and unpaired alpha chains were not captured, true repertoire diversity is likely underestimated. Compared with blood, tumors had a significantly larger share of the repertoire taken up by the top 250 clones (p = 0.039).

Using a constant-region primer and ProtoScript II reverse transcriptase, TCRbeta-specific cDNA was reverse-transcribed from 500 to 650 ng total RNA. TCRbeta libraries were built with three nested multiplex PCR rounds, a slightly modified ARM-PCR procedure. Multiplex TRBV1-TRBV30 forward primers and a Cbeta reverse primer were used in the first two PCR rounds, each of which was run for 9 to 11 cycles. A final 25-cycle PCR with Deep VentR polymerase added sample barcodes and Illumina adapters. Before sequencing, amplicons between 200 and 500 bp were purified from gel using a QIAquick gel extraction kit. TCRbeta amplicons were sequenced on an Illumina HiSeq 2500 with 250-bp paired-end reads. The published analysis was carried out like this. To recover full CDR3 sequences, reads were quality-trimmed using Trimmomatic v0.33 and paired reads were then merged using FLASH v1.2.11. V, D and J germline segments were assigned to the rearranged TCRbeta sequences using MiGEC v1.2.1b. VDJtools v1.0.0 computed clonotype statistics and Shannon-Wiener diversity indices. Except for diversity analysis, only the 250 most abundant clonotypes of each sample were used in subsequent analyses to reduce sampling bias. The public reads were reanalyzed by TCRdb: fastp trimming at Q25, MiXCR alignment, in-frame beta chains only. For every CDR3 protein sequence, its rows merge into one entry that carries the most common genes and DNA. The V and J calls and clone size come from TCRdb's table, not from the authors' own analysis. This sample has 250,000 to 350,000 distinct CDR3 sequences in its table, and about 50% of those were observed once. Of the sample, around 15% falls within the top ten clones.

Comment on this clonotype: Its antigen is still unknown. No base quality values were provided; no much bigger clone lies one nucleotide off.

Blood RNA was extracted from unsorted whole blood using TRIzol reagent, and germline DNA was obtained with the DNeasy Blood & Tissue kit. At the time of sampling, the patients were treatment-naive and had chronic HBV infection. Four milliliters of peripheral blood were collected into K2EDTA tubes before surgery. From the germline V gene, CDR1 is MNHEY and CDR2 is SVGAGI. The CDR3 covers 12 residues, taking in both the cysteine and the phenylalanine. Kept here is only the CDR3 DNA, which spans 36 bases and is read in frame from base 1. Cut back by 8 bases and 2 bases, the V and J ends lie 7 bases apart.

The chain was built from TRBV6-5 and TRBJ1-5; no D gene is confidently identified. Sequencing was done on a sample of peripheral blood. This sequence originates from a woman aged 25-40 years with primary liver carcinoma and hepatitis B virus infection. The bases are TGTGCCAGCGCTCAGGGCAATCAGCCCCAGCATTTT. It translates to CASAQGNQPQHF.